A selection of T cell receptor beta chains follows, all from one sample in a study of shared clonotypes between healthy human individuals. Repertoires were generated with immunoSEQ multiplex PCR, while TCRdb's copy carries only in-frame clones and drops some. The sample has 2 million to 3 million clones, 80% to 95% seen once; the top ten hold approximately 0.36%. What was sequenced was naive CD4+ T cells from PBMCs. These TCRs come from a young man in good health. Some clones in this sample may be carry-over from other donors' samples. Each CDR3 is given with its conserved first and last residue. A D gene is named only where the DNA matches it firmly.

TRBV7-9	.	CASSLGAGLSTGELFF
TRBV29-1	.	CSVDSGSGAFF
TRBV4-2	.	CASSQDLDTGRNYGYTF
TRBV9	.	CASSVRGRDTGELFF
TRBV5-1	.	CASSLDTDTQYF
TRBV9	.	CASSVAGDRLYEQYF
TRBV2	.	CASSEDGVGELFF
TRBV5-1	TRBD1	CASSSGTGSTDTQYF
TRBV11-2	.	CASSLAEAPYEQYF
TRBV28	TRBD1	CASSTRQGARGDTQYF
TRBV10-3	.	CAIRGTSVEQYF
TRBV28	TRBD2	CASGGGREVRNEQFF
TRBV11-2	.	CASSLASSGVSYNEQFF
TRBV7-9	TRBD1	CASSLVRTGGRETQYF
TRBV27	TRBD1	CASSRDRGFQETQYF
TRBV9	.	CASSVLGQNTGELFF
TRBV5-1	TRBD1	CASSIRQGSPYNEQFF
TRBV28	.	CASSFLRGLGNTIYF
TRBV5-1	.	CASSLGGSDYEQYF
TRBV5-4	.	CASSSSSRDIVEQYF
TRBV5-4	TRBD2	CASSLRLAWGTGELFF
TRBV5-1	.	CASSLDSRDQPQHF
TRBV7-3	TRBD2	CASSSSRLAGGETQYF
TRBV15	TRBD2	CATSKNTGTRAYEQYF
TRBV5-4	.	CASTDSNYGYTF
TRBV5-6	TRBD1	CASSLVGTGDREAFF
TRBV28	.	CASSSGSLGQPQHF
TRBV19	TRBD1	CASGVQGAGGELFF
TRBV6-1	.	CASSKHPSQETQYF
TRBV27	.	CASRYRATNEKLFF
TRBV2	TRBD2	CASSEGPGGDEQYF
TRBV7-8	.	CASRAGQAYEQYF
TRBV5-1	.	CASGTGPNQPQHF
TRBV28	TRBD2	CASSSGSEREVADTQYF
TRBV30	.	CAWSRGGGYTF